A single T cell receptor beta chain is shown here with its context. The antigen is undetermined. Researchers ran the PCR with 60 Vbeta and 13 Jbeta primers. TCRdb keeps only in-frame clones here, not all; method: immunoSEQ multiplex PCR. The sample has 110,000 to 150,000 clones; more than 8% are singletons. CDR1 is KGHSH, CDR2 LQKENI, per germline. The V segment lost 2 bases and the J segment 4 bases; nucleotides outside the gene matches: 6. This CDR3 region has 16 residues. These data belong to a study of cytomegalovirus exposure and HLA in healthy donors. General observations from the study: There was a cluster of highly shared sequence variants that was likely a sequencing artifact. Later, an analysis found that common viral pathogens appeared to be linked with several of the most significant clusters.

The origin of this receptor is a man in his fifties in good health and CMV-seronegative. The V call is TRBV18, the J call TRBJ2-7, with 12 bases lining up with TRBD2. Sequences were obtained from PBMCs. As DNA, the CDR3 is TGTGCCAGCTCACCAACGCGACTAGCGGGAGAATACGAGCAGTACTTC. Translating it yields CASSPTRLAGEYEQYF. The full variable domain, with the rest looked up from reference TRBV18 and TRBJ2-7, is NAGVMQNPRHLVRRRGQEARLRCSPMKGHSHVYWYRQLPEEGLKFMVYLQKENIIDESGMPKERFSAEFPKEGPSILRIQQVVRGDSAAYFCASSPTRLAGEYEQYFGPGTRLTVT.